The present entry profiles one TCR beta chain with its context. Its specificity is not known. PCR was performed using 60 Vbeta and 13 Jbeta primers. Profiled with immunoSEQ multiplex PCR; TCRdb holds only in-frame clones, not every one. The repertoire holds 150,000 to 200,000 clones, with about 80% as singletons. V lost 0 bases, J lost 2 bases, and 1 base stayed unmatched. Germline CDR1 reads SGHDT; CDR2 reads YYEEEE. CDR3 length: 15 amino acids. These data are taken from a study of cytomegalovirus exposure and HLA in healthy donors. Findings and caveats of the study: Through in vitro validation, three CMV-associated chains were shown to be specific for CMV antigens. Investigators reported approximately 150 TCR beta chains as tied to cytomegalovirus.

The sequence came from a man aged 40-55 years in good health and CMV-seropositive. The V and J genes are TRBV5-6 and TRBJ1-1; 10 positions match TRBD1. The specimen was PBMCs. The CDR3 sequence is CASSLGDRGNTEAFF. CDR3 DNA: TGTGCCAGCAGCTTGGGGGACAGGGGAAACACTGAAGCTTTCTTT.